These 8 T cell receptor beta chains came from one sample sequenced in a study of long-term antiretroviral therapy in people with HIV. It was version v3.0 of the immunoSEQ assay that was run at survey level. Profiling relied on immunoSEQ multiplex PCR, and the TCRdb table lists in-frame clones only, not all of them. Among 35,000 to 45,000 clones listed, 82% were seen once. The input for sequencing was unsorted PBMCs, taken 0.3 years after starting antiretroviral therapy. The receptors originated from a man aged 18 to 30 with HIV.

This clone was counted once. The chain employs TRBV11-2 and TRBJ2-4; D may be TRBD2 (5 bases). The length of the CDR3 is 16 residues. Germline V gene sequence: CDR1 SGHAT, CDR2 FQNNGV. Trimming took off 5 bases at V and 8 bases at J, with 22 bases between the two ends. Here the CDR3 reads CASSPGGWTLRYIQYF. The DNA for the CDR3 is TGTGCCAGCAGCCCCGGCGGGTGGACCTTAAGGTACATTCAGTACTTC.

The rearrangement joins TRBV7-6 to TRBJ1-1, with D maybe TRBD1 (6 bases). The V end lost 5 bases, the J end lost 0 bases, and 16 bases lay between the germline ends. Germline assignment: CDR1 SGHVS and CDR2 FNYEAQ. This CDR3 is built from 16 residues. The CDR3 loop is CASSQGGGIMNTEAFF. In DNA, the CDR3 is TGTGCCAGCAGCCAAGGAGGGGGGATTATGAACACTGAAGCTTTCTTT.

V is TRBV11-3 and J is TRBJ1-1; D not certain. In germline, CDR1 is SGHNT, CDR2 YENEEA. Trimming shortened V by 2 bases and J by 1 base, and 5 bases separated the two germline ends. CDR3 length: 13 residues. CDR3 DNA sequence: TGTGCCAGCAGCTTACAGGAGAACACTGAAGCTTTCTTT. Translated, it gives CASSLQENTEAFF.

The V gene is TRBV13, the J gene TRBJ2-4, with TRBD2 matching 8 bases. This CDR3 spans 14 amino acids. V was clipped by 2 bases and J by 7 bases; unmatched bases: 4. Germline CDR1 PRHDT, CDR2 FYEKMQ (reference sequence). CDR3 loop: CASSLLREANIQYF. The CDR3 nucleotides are TGTGCCAGCAGCTTATTGCGGGAGGCGAACATTCAGTACTTC.

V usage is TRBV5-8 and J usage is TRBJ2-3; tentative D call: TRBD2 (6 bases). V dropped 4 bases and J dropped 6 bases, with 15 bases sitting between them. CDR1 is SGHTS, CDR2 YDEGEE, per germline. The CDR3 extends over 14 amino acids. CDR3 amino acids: CASSPRLVLDTQYF. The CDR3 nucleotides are TGTGCCAGCAGCCCCAGACTAGTTTTGGATACGCAGTATTTT.

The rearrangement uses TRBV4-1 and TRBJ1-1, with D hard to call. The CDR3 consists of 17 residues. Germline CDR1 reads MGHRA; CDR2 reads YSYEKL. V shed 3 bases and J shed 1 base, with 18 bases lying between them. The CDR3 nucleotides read TGCGCCAGCAGCCAGACGAACAGAGGGATCGAGAACACTGAAGCTTTCTTT. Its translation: CASSQTNRGIENTEAFF.

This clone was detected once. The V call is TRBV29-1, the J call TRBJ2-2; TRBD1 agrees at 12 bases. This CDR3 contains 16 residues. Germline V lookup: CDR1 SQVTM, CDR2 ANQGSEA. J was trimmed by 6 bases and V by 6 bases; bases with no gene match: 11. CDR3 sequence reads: CSVQPGQGARAGELFF. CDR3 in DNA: TGCAGCGTACAACCGGGACAGGGGGCGCGGGCCGGGGAGCTGTTTTTT.

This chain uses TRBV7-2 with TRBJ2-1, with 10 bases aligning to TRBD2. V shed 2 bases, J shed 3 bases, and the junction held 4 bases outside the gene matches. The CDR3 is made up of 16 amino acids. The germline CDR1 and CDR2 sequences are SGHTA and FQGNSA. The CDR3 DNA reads TGTGCCAGCAGCTTACAGGCTAGCGGGGGCTACAATGAGCAGTTCTTC. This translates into CASSLQASGGYNEQFF.